This TCR beta chain appears in the sequencing data of a study of blood T cell repertoires in COVID-19. Study at large: Samples of COVID-19 (acute and convalescent) were obtained from the United States, Italy and Spain.

Germline CDR1 is SNHLY and CDR2 is FYNNEI. The CDR3 is 14 residues long. With 6 bases clipped from V and 4 bases from J, the junction kept 6 bases outside the gene matches. Individuals drawn from 20 to 25 US areas were roughly 18 to 100 years old. Cohort 3 donors counted as recovered after two negative PCRs, clearance, or resolved symptoms. Clones were sequenced by immunoSEQ multiplex PCR, and TCRdb holds only the in-frame ones, with some missing. This sample has some 270,000 clones; roughly 88% occur once, and the top ten carry about 4.1%. V usage is TRBV2 and J usage is TRBJ1-5; the match to TRBD1 covers 7 bases. The sequenced sample was PBMCs or T cells enriched from blood (not recorded which). The sequence derives from a woman under 40 who had recovered from COVID-19. The CDR3 bases are TGTGCCAGCAGGCTGACAGGGTTGAATCAGCCCCAGCATTTT. Protein: CASRLTGLNQPQHF.